Each of the 8 T cell receptor beta chains below was sequenced from the same sample in a study of beta chain features in type 1 diabetes. Sequenced material consisted of expressed TCRB transcripts (all of the isolated RNA was reverse transcribed). Only in-frame clones appear in the TCRdb table, and some are missing; sequencing was by immunoSEQ multiplex PCR. The sample has hundreds of thousands of clones; 13% are singletons. These TCRs are of unknown antigen specificity. Points from the study as a whole: Type 1 diabetes patients showed a moderate but significant shortening of TCRB CDR3s in all four CD4+ subsets.

The sample consisted of naive CD4+ T cells from blood. The origin of the receptors is a man aged 18-30 years with type 1 diabetes.

This sequence joins TRBV19 and TRBJ2-4; 15 positions agree with TRBD2. CDR3 length: 18 amino acids. Germline V CDR1 and CDR2: LNHDA, SQIVND (reference sequence). With V trimmed by 4 bases and J by 1 base, 5 bases remained unmatched. Written as DNA, the CDR3 is TGTGCCAGTAGTACCGGACTAGCGGGGGGGAAGGCCAAAAACATTCAGTACTTC. It specifies CASSTGLAGGKAKNIQYF.

This chain uses TRBV2 with TRBJ2-7; TRBD2 aligns across 11 bases. The CDR3 has 14 residues. Per germline, CDR1 SNHLY and CDR2 FYNNEI. V gave up 5 bases and J gave up 4 bases; unmatched junction bases: 4. CDR3 nucleotides: TGTGCCAGCAGTTGGGGACTAGCGGTATACGAGCAGTACTTC. Translated: CASSWGLAVYEQYF.

The chain is built from TRBV5-1 and TRBJ2-7; weak D call: TRBD2 (6 bases). This CDR3 has 15 residues. The germline V gene encodes CDR1 SGHRS and CDR2 YFSETQ. Trimming stripped 5 bases from V and 6 bases from J, with 21 bases between. The CDR3 nucleotides are TGCGCCAGCAGTTCCTTACCTTCTCGGGAGATCGAGCAGTACTTC. Protein sequence: CASSSLPSREIEQYF.

V gene TRBV6-5 combines with J gene TRBJ1-2; 8 bases map to TRBD1. The germline CDR1 and CDR2 sequences are MNHEY and SVGAGI. This CDR3 is 13 amino acids long. J was trimmed by 6 bases and V by 6 bases; bases with no gene match: 6. In nucleotides, the CDR3 is TGTGCCAGCAGATCCGACAGGGGCGATGGCTACACCTTC. It codes for CASRSDRGDGYTF.

This clone was detected a few times. This rearrangement joins TRBV7-6 to TRBJ1-4; no clear D. Between the trimmed V and J ends, which lost 5 bases and 7 bases, there was a span of 11 bases. In germline, CDR1 is SGHVS, CDR2 FNYEAQ. The CDR3 has 13 residues. CDR3 in amino acids: CASSAGGGEKLFF. CDR3 sequence (DNA): TGTGCCAGCAGCGCGGGTGGTGGTGAAAAACTGTTTTTT.

CDR3 in amino acids: CASSQGGGVNTEAFF. The CDR3 bases are TGCGCCAGCAGCCAAGGGGGCGGGGTGAACACTGAAGCTTTCTTT. The rearrangement joins TRBV4-1 to TRBJ1-1, with a possible D match to TRBD1 (5 bases). The V and J ends lost 1 base and 0 bases respectively, with 9 bases between them. Germline V gene data show CDR1 as MGHRA and CDR2 as YSYEKL. The CDR3 covers 15 residues.

In its sample, this clone was seen a few times. The chain recombines TRBV7-6 with TRBJ1-5; 7 bases are shared with TRBD1. J lost 6 bases, V lost 9 bases, and 11 bases had no gene match. This CDR3 has 14 residues. From germline, CDR1 is SGHVS and CDR2 FNYEAQ. In DNA form, the CDR3 reads TGTGCCAGTGCCGGCCCGGCAGGGGGTCAGCCCCAGCATTTT. Amino acids: CASAGPAGGQPQHF. Looking up the rest from reference TRBV7-6 and TRBJ1-5 gives the full variable domain: GAGVSQSPRYKVTKRGQDVALRCDPISGHVSLYWYRQALGQGPEFLTYFNYEAQQDKSGLPNDRFSAERPEGSISTLTIQRTEQRDSAMYRCASAGPAGGQPQHFGDGTRLSIL.

The chain links TRBV25-1 to TRBJ1-1; TRBD1 aligns across 7 bases. The CDR3 spans 11 residues. Losses at the gene ends were 6 bases for V and 5 bases for J; bases not matched to a gene: 0. The germline V gene encodes CDR1 MGHDK and CDR2 SYGVNS. CDR3 sequence reads: CASRTGTEAFF. DNA for the CDR3: TGTGCCAGCAGGACAGGGACTGAAGCTTTCTTT.